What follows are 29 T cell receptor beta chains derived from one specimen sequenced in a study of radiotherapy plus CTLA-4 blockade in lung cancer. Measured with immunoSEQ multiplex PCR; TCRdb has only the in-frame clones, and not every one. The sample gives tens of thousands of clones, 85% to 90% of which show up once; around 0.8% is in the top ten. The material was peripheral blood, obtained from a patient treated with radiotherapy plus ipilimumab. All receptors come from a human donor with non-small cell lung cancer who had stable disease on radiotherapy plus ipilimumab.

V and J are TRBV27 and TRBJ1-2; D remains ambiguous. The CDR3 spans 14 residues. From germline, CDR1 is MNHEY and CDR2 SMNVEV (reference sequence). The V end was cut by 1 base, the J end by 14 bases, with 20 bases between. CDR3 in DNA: TGTGCCAGCAGTTTATACCCCTTTGGACTGACGTTTACCTTC. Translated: CASSLYPFGLTFTF.

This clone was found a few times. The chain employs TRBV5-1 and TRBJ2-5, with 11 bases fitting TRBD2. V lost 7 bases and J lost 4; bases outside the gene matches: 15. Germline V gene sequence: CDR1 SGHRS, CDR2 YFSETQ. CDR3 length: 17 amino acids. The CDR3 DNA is TGCGCCAGCGGCGGCATTAGCGGGGGGGCTGGGTCAGAGACCCAGTACTTC. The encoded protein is CASGGISGGAGSETQYF.

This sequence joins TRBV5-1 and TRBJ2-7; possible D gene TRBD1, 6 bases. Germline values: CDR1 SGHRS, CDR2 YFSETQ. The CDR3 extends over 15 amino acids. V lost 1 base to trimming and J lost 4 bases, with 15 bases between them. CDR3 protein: CASSLSGQGNYEQYF. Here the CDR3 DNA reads TGCGCCAGCAGCTTGAGCGGTCAGGGGAATTACGAGCAGTACTTC.

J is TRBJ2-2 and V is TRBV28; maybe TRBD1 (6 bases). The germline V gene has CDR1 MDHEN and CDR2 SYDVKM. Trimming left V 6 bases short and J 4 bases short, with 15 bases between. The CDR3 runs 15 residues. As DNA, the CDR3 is TGTGCCAGCAGCACGACAGGTGCCGGCACCGGGGAGCTGTTTTTT. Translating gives CASSTTGAGTGELFF.

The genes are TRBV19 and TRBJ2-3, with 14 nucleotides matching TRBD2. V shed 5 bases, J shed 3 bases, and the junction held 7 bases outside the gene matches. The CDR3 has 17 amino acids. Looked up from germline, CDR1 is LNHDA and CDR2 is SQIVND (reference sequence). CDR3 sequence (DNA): TGTGCCAGTAGTTTGAGCCGGACTAGCGGGAGGACAGATACGCAGTATTTT. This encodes CASSLSRTSGRTDTQYF.

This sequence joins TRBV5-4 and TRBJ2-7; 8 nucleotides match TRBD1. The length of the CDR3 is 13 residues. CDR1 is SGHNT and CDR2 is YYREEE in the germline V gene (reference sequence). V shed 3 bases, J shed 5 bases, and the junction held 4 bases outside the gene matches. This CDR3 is CASSSSDRDEQYF. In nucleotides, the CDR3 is TGTGCCAGCAGCTCCTCGGACAGGGACGAGCAGTACTTC.

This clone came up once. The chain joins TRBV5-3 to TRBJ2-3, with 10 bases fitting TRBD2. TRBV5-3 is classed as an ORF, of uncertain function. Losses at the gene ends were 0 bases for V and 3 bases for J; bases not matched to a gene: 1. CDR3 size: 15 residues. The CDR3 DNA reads TGTGCCAGAAGCTTGGAACTAGCGGGAACAGATACGCAGTATTTT. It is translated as CARSLELAGTDTQYF.

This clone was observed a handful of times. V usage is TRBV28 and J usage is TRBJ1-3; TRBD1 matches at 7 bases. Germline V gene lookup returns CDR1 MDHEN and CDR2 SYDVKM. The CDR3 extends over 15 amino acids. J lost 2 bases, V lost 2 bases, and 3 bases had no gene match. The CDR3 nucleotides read TGTGCCAGCAGTTTAAGAGGGACAGCTGGAAACACCATATATTTT. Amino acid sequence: CASSLRGTAGNTIYF.

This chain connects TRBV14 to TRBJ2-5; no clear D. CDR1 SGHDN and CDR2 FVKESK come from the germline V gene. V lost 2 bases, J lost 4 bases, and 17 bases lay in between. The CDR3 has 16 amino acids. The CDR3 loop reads CASSQTLPSGGETQYF. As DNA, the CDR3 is TGTGCCAGCAGCCAAACTCTCCCCTCGGGCGGAGAGACCCAGTACTTC.

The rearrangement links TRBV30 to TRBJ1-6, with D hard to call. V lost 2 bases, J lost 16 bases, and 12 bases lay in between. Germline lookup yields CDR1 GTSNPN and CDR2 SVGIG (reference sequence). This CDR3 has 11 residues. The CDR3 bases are TGTGCCTGGAGTAACCCCGGGCTTCTCCACTTT. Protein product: CAWSNPGLLHF.

The CDR3 DNA sequence: TGTGCCAGCAGAGTGACAGGGGGCACTGAAGCTTTCTTT. It codes for CASRVTGGTEAFF. This sequence joins TRBV6-5 and TRBJ1-1; 9 bases line up with TRBD1. The CDR3 totals 13 residues. CDR1 MNHEY and CDR2 SVGAGI come from the germline V gene. Trimming removed 6 bases from V and 4 bases from J; junction bases left unmatched: 3.

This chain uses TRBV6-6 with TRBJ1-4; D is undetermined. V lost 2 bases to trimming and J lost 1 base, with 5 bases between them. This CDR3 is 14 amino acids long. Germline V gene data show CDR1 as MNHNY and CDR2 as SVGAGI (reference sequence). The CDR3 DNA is TGTGCCAGCAGTTACACGGGAACTAATGAAAAACTGTTTTTT. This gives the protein CASSYTGTNEKLFF.

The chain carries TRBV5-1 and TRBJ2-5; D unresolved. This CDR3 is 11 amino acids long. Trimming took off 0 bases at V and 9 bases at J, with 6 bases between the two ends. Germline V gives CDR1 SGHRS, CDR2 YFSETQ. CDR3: CASSLEGSQYF. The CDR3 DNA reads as TGCGCCAGCAGCTTGGAGGGATCCCAGTACTTC.

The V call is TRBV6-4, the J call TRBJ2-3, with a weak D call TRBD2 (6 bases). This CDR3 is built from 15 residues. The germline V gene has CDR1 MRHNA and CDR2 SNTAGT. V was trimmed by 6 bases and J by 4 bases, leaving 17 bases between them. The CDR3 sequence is CASSEGASEADTQYF. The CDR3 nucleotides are TGTGCCAGCAGCGAAGGGGCTAGCGAGGCAGATACGCAGTATTTT.

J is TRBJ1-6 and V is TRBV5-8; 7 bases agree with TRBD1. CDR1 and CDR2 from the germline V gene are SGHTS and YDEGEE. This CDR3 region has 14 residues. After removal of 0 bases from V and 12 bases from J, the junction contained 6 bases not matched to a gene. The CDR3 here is CASSLVEGAGPLHF. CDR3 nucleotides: TGTGCCAGCAGCTTGGTTGAGGGGGCGGGACCCCTCCACTTT.

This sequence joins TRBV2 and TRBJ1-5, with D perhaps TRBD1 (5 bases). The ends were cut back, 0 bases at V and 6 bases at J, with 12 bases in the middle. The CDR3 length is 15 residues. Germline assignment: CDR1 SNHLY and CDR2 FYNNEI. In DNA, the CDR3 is TGTGCCAGCAGTGAAGCTCTTGGGGCAGGTCAGCCCCAGCATTTT. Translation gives CASSEALGAGQPQHF.

CDR3 DNA: TGTGCCAGCAGCCACGGGAGTGGAGGACGAGAGACCCAGTACTTC. Its translation: CASSHGSGGRETQYF. The genes are TRBV7-8 and TRBJ2-5; the D gene is possibly TRBD2 (6 bases). The ends were cut back, 5 bases at V and 4 bases at J, with 17 bases in the middle. This CDR3 has 15 amino acids. Germline V gives CDR1 SGHVS, CDR2 FQNEAQ.

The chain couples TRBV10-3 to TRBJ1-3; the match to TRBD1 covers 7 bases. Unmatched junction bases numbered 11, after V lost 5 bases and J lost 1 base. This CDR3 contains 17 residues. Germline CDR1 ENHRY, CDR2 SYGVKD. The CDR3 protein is CAISSLRQGGSGNTIYF. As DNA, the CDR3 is TGTGCCATCAGTTCTTTACGACAGGGTGGGTCTGGAAACACCATATATTTT.

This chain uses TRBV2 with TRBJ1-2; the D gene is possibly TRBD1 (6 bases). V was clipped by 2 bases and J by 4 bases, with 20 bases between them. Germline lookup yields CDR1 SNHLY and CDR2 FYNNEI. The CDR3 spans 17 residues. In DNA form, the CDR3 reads TGTGCCAGCAGTGAAAGGACCGGGGAGGGGGGAATCTATGGCTACACCTTC. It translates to CASSERTGEGGIYGYTF.

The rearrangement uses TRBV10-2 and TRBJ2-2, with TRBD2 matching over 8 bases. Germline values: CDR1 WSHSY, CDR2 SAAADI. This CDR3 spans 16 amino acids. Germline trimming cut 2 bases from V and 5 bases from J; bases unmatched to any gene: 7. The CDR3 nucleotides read TGCGCCAGCAGTGAGAGGGGCGGGGGGAGGACCGGGGAGCTGTTTTTT. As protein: CASSERGGGRTGELFF.

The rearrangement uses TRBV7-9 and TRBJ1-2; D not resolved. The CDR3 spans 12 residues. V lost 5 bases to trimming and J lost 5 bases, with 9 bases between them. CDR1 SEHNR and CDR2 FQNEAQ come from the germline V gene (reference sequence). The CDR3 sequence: CASSQPGYGYTF. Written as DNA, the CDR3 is TGTGCCAGCAGCCAACCGGGGTATGGCTACACCTTC.

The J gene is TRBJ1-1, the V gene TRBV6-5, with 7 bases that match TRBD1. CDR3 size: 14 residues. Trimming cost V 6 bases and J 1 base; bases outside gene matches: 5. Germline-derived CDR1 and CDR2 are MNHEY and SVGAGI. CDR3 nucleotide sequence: TGTGCCAGCAGGTGGACAGGTCAGAACACTGAAGCTTTCTTT. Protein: CASRWTGQNTEAFF.

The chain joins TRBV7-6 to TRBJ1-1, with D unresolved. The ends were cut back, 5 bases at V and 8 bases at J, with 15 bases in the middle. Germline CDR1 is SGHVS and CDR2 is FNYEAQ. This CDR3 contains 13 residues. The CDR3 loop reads CASSGWPRNEAFF. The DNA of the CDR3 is TGTGCCAGCAGCGGGTGGCCTCGGAACGAAGCTTTCTTT.

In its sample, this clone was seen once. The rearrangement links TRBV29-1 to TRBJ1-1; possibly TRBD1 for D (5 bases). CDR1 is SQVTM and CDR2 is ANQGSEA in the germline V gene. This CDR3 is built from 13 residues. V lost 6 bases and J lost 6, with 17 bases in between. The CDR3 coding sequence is TGCAGCGTCAGGGCCCAGGTGGGCCCTGAAGCTTTCTTT. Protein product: CSVRAQVGPEAFF.

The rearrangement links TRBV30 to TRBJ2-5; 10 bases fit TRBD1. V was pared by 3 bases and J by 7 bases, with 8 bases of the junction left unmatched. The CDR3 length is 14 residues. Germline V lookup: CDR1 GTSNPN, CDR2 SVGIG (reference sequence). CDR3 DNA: TGTGCCTGGAGCGATGACAGGGGGCGAGGGACCCAGTACTTC. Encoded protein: CAWSDDRGRGTQYF.

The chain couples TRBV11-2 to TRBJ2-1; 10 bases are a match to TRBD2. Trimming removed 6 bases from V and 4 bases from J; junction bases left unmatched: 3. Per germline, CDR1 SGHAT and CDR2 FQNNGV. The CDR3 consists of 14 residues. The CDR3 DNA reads TGTGCCAGCAGAGTAGCGGGGGGTTACAATGAGCAGTTCTTC. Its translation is CASRVAGGYNEQFF.

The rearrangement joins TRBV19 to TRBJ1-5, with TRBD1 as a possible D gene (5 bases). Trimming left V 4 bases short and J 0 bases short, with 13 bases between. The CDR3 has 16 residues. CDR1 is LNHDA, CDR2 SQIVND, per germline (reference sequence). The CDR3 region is CASSNSGTYSNQPQHF. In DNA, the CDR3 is TGTGCCAGTAGTAATTCAGGGACTTATAGCAATCAGCCCCAGCATTTT.

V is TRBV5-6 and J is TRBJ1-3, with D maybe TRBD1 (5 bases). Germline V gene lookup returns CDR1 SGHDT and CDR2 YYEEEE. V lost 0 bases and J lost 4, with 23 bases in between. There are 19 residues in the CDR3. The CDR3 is CASSLGWWTSDSAGNTIYF. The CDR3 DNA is TGTGCCAGCAGCTTGGGATGGTGGACAAGCGACTCGGCGGGAAACACCATATATTTT.

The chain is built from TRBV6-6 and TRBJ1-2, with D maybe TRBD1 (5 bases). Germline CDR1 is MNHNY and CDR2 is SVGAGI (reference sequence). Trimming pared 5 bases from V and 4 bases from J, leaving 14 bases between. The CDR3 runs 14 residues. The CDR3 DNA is TGTGCCAGCAGTCCCATACGGGACTCCTATGGCTACACCTTC. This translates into CASSPIRDSYGYTF.